The 14 T cell receptor beta chains below all came from one sample that was sequenced in a study of OX40 agonist ivuxolimab in advanced cancers. TCRdb keeps only in-frame clones here, not all; method: immunoSEQ multiplex PCR. The sample contains 8,000 to 9,500 clones, around 70% of which appear only once. The sample was CD4+ or CD8+ T cells sorted from blood, taken in a trial of the OX40 agonist ivuxolimab. All receptors come from an adult with an advanced solid tumor such as melanoma, head and neck, liver or kidney cancer.

The genes are TRBV7-9 and TRBJ1-1; D is perhaps TRBD1 (6 bases). The V gene's germline CDR1 is SEHNR and CDR2 FQNEAQ (reference sequence). The length of the CDR3 is 15 residues. V was cut by 4 bases and J by 3 bases, with 15 bases left in between. In nucleotides, the CDR3 is TGTGCCAGCAGCTCGGCAGGGGAATGGGACACTGAAGCTTTCTTT. Translation: CASSSAGEWDTEAFF.

The rearrangement joins TRBV9 to TRBJ2-1, with no clear D. Germline V gene data show CDR1 as SGDLS and CDR2 as YYNGEE. This CDR3 has 14 amino acids. Deletions cut 0 bases from V and 8 bases from J, with 12 bases between. For the CDR3, the DNA is TGTGCCAGCAGCGTAGTTATGGTCCCCGATGAGCAGTTCTTC. The encoded protein is CASSVVMVPDEQFF.

V gene TRBV28 combines with J gene TRBJ2-3; D gene uncertain. CDR1 and CDR2 from the germline V gene are MDHEN and SYDVKM. There are 15 residues in the CDR3. Trimming pared 1 base from V and 4 bases from J, leaving 12 bases between. The CDR3 DNA reads as TGTGCCAGCAGTTTATCCCCCTATCCGTCAGATACGCAGTATTTT. This sequence encodes CASSLSPYPSDTQYF.

The chain combines TRBV4-1 with TRBJ2-1; 10 bases are a match to TRBD2. The CDR3 is 15 amino acids. Germline loops: CDR1 MGHRA, CDR2 YSYEKL. With 0 bases clipped from V and 10 bases from J, the junction kept 6 bases outside the gene matches. CDR3 nucleotide sequence: TGCGCCAGCAGCCAAGACCTAGCGGGAGATTGGGAGCAGTTCTTC. This translates into CASSQDLAGDWEQFF.

The chain links TRBV20-1 to TRBJ2-1; D is uncertain. The V gene's germline CDR1 is DFQATT and CDR2 SNEGSKA (reference sequence). CDR3 length equals 10 residues. Trimming left V 2 bases short and J 6 bases short, with 2 bases between. The CDR3 region has the DNA TGCAGTGCTAGAATCAATGAGCAGTTCTTC. Protein: CSARINEQFF.

The chain uses TRBV25-1 and TRBJ2-2; D gene uncertain. Germline values: CDR1 MGHDK, CDR2 SYGVNS. This CDR3 contains 13 residues. V shed 6 bases and J shed 5 bases, with 10 bases lying between them. The DNA of the CDR3 is TGTGCCAGCAGACAAGACGGAACCGGGGAGCTGTTTTTT. Amino acids: CASRQDGTGELFF.

The sample holds a few counts of this clone. This chain connects TRBV27 to TRBJ2-1; D gene unclear. V shed 3 bases and J shed 4 bases, with 7 bases lying between them. Germline lookup yields CDR1 MNHEY and CDR2 SMNVEV (reference sequence). This CDR3 contains 13 residues. The CDR3 DNA reads as TGTGCCAGCAGTTTCGGACCGTACAATGAGCAGTTCTTC. Its translation is CASSFGPYNEQFF.

This chain joins TRBV19 and TRBJ2-1; D is possibly TRBD1 (5 bases). The germline V gene has CDR1 LNHDA and CDR2 SQIVND (reference sequence). The V and J ends lost 1 base and 7 bases respectively, with 11 bases between them. The CDR3 spans 14 residues. The CDR3 DNA follows: TGTGCCAGTAGTATAGGGGGCAATGTAAATGAGCAGTTCTTC. It yields the protein CASSIGGNVNEQFF.

A few counts support this clone. The chain carries TRBV28 and TRBJ1-3; D is possibly TRBD1 (6 bases). V was trimmed by 5 bases and J by 0 bases, leaving 14 bases between them. The CDR3 extends over 16 amino acids. Germline V gene lookup returns CDR1 MDHEN and CDR2 SYDVKM. DNA of the CDR3: TGTGCCAGCAGTCCCGGACAGTGGTTCTCTGGAAACACCATATATTTT. It codes for CASSPGQWFSGNTIYF.

V usage is TRBV11-2 and J usage is TRBJ2-3, with 8 bases fitting TRBD2. This CDR3 is 14 amino acids long. CDR1 SGHAT and CDR2 FQNNGV come from the germline V gene. J gave up 6 bases and V 3 bases, and 5 bases lay outside the gene matches. This chain's CDR3 is CASSLGTSLDTQYF. CDR3 DNA: TGTGCCAGCAGCTTGGGGACTAGTCTCGATACGCAGTATTTT.

About this clone itself: The junction shows a germline mismatch at one end, possibly a read error. The chain links TRBV7-7 to TRBJ1-5; D call uncertain. CDR3 length: 18 amino acids. Germline loops: CDR1 SSHAT, CDR2 FNYEAQ (reference sequence). Written as DNA, the CDR3 is TGTGCTAGCAGCTTGGTCGTAGGAGGTGAGGGATCGTGGCAGCCCCAGCATTTT. Protein: CASSLVVGGEGSWQPQHF. Full variable domain (missing parts from reference TRBV7-7 and TRBJ1-5): GAGVSQSPRYKVTKRGQDVTLRCDPISSHATLYWYQQALGQGPEFLTYFNYEAQPDKSGLPSDRFSAERPEGSISTLTIQRTEQRDSAMYRCASSLVVGGEGSWQPQHFGDGTRLSIL.

This clone was seen only once. The chain joins TRBV30 to TRBJ2-1; 7 positions match TRBD2. This CDR3 has 15 amino acids. Per germline, CDR1 GTSNPN and CDR2 SVGIG (reference sequence). V shed 5 bases and J 2 bases; nucleotides not matched to a gene: 9. As DNA, the CDR3 is TGTGCCTGGGTGGAGGCGGCGGGGGCCTACAATGAGCAGTTCTTC. Its translation: CAWVEAAGAYNEQFF.

CDR3 in DNA: TGTGCCAGCAGCCCCGGGCCCAGGGGCTCTAGGAACACTGAAGCTTTCTTT. Amino acids: CASSPGPRGSRNTEAFF. The V and J genes are TRBV7-9 and TRBJ1-1; a weak D match, TRBD1 (6 bases). The CDR3 covers 17 residues. Germline V CDR1 and CDR2: SEHNR, FQNEAQ (reference sequence). V was clipped by 5 bases and J by 1 base, with 20 bases between them.

This clone has ten or more counts. The rearrangement joins TRBV4-1 to TRBJ1-6; unclear D gene. The V end was cut by 0 bases, the J end by 5 bases, with 8 bases between. The CDR3 spans 15 residues. Germline CDR1 is MGHRA and CDR2 is YSYEKL. The CDR3 here is CASSQEDADNSPLHF. For the CDR3, the DNA is TGCGCCAGCAGCCAAGAGGACGCAGATAATTCACCCCTCCACTTT.